This T cell receptor (beta chain) was recovered during a study of CD8+ T cells in alopecia areata. Overall study findings and caveats: The link between baseline CD8+ expansion and response remains uncertain with one nonresponder. Affected lesional scalp, above all in alopecia totalis/universalis, was more clonal than normal scalp. Expanded CD8+ clones among the top 100, and scalp clonality, were significantly decreased by tofacitinib.

The treatment denotes: oral pan-JAK inhibitor, 5-10 mg twice daily. In regard to this clone: Its cognate antigen is unknown.

Sequencing templates came from extracted RNA that was reverse transcribed into cDNA. Sequenced by immunoSEQ multiplex PCR; TCRdb stores in-frame clones only, minus some. The sample has 100,000 to 150,000 clones, less than 75% seen once; the top ten hold around 30%. The sequence came from a human donor with alopecia areata. The sample consisted of CD8+ T cells sorted from blood, taken at week 4, from a patient treated with tofacitinib.

Here the CDR3 reads CASSHRVTNIQYF. CDR3 coding DNA: TGTGCCAGCAGCCACCGTGTTACCAACATTCAGTACTTC. This chain joins TRBV7-8 and TRBJ2-4, with D uncertain. The CDR3 totals 13 residues. V lost 5 bases to trimming and J lost 7 bases, with 12 bases between them. Germline CDR1 and CDR2: SGHVS and FQNEAQ.